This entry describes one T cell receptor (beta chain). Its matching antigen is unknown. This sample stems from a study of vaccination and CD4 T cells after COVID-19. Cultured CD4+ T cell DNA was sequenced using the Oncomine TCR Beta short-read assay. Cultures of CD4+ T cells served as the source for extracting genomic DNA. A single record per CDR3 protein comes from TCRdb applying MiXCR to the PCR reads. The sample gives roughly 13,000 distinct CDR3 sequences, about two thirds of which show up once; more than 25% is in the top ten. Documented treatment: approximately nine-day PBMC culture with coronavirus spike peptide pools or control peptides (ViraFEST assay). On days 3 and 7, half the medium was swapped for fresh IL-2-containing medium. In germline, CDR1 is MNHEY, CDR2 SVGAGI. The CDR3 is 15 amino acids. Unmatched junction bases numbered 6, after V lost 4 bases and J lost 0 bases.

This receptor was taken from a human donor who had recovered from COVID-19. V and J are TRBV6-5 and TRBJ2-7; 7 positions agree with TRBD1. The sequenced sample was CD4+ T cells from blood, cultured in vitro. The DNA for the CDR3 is TGTGCCAGCAGTTCGAGGGCAGGGGGCTCCTACGAGCAGTACTTC. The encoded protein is CASSSRAGGSYEQYF.